These 17 T cell receptor beta chains originate from one sample sequenced in a study of blood T cells in healthy people across ages. Primers used in a second PCR of roughly 7 to 12 cycles were a sample-barcoded 5' primer and a J-beta primer mix. One entry per CDR3 protein results from TCRdb running MiXCR on the 5' RACE reads. The sample has about 1 million distinct CDR3 sequences; more than 40% are singletons. Sequenced sample: blood. The receptors come from a woman aged 55-70 years in good health.

The chain uses TRBV2 and TRBJ1-5, with D tentatively TRBD1 (5 bases). This CDR3 is built from 15 residues. Between the trimmed V and J ends, which lost 1 base and 6 bases, there was a span of 13 bases. Germline V gene lookup returns CDR1 SNHLY and CDR2 FYNNEI. This CDR3 reads CASSEGREVAQPQHF. The CDR3 DNA is TGTGCCAGCAGTGAAGGCAGGGAGGTGGCTCAGCCCCAGCATTTT.

V and J are TRBV7-8 and TRBJ2-6; TRBD1 is a possible D gene (5 bases). The CDR3 covers 19 residues. Per the germline V gene, CDR1 is SGHVS and CDR2 is FQNEAQ. The ends were cut back, 1 base at V and 0 bases at J, with 16 bases in the middle. The CDR3 DNA reads as TGTGCCAGCAGCTTAGTGATAGGACAAAGCGACTCTGGGGCCAACGTCCTGACTTTC. The encoded protein is CASSLVIGQSDSGANVLTF.

A word on this clonotype: This may stem from a read error, because a much larger clone lies one nucleotide away. The V and J genes are TRBV5-1 and TRBJ2-1; D may be TRBD2 (5 bases). The last part of the DNA fits TRBJ2-7 better; the J call may be wrong. The CDR3 loop spans 15 amino acids. Germline assignment: CDR1 SGHRS and CDR2 YFSETQ. This CDR3 reads CASSLGSAQYNEQYF. DNA of the CDR3: TGCGCCAGCAGCTTGGGTAGCGCCCAATACAATGAGCAGTACTTC.

V usage is TRBV19 and J usage is TRBJ2-7, with a tentative D call TRBD1 (6 bases). This CDR3 region has 13 residues. CDR1 and CDR2 from the germline V gene are LNHDA and SQIVND (reference sequence). V lost 8 bases, J lost 6 bases, and 17 bases lay in between. The DNA of the CDR3 is TGTGCCAGTGCTCTAAGGACAGCTCCCGAGCAGTACTTC. Protein product: CASALRTAPEQYF.

The V gene is TRBV20-1, the J gene TRBJ2-1, with TRBD1 identical over 7 bases. This CDR3 is built from 14 residues. Germline V lookup: CDR1 DFQATT, CDR2 SNEGSKA (reference sequence). Unmatched junction bases numbered 10, after V lost 6 bases and J lost 5 bases. The CDR3 DNA sequence: TGCAGTGCCGCCCCGGGACAGAGAGACAATGAGCAGTTCTTC. It is translated as CSAAPGQRDNEQFF.

This clonotype has only a few counts. Its ends do not fully match the called genes, so a read error is possible. V is TRBV9 and J is TRBJ2-1; D uncertain. The CDR3 is 15 residues long. Germline CDR1 and CDR2: SGDLS and YYNGEE. This chain's CDR3 is CASSVWSGQGNERFF. CDR3 bases: TGTGCCAGCAGCGTATGGTCAGGCCAAGGCAATGAGCGGTTCTTC.

A few counts support this clonotype. The genes are TRBV5-1 and TRBJ2-5; possibly TRBD1 for D (5 bases). The CDR3 spans 15 residues. V gave up 4 bases and J gave up 5 bases, with 18 bases separating them. CDR1 is SGHRS and CDR2 is YFSETQ in the germline V gene. Here the CDR3 reads CASSPLPGNKETQYF. The CDR3 nucleotides read TGCGCCAGCAGCCCCCTTCCAGGGAACAAGGAGACCCAGTACTTC. The whole variable domain, remainder taken from reference TRBV5-1 and TRBJ2-5, is KAGVTQTPRYLIKTRGQQVTLSCSPISGHRSVSWYQQTPGQGLQFLFEYFSETQRNKGNFPGRFSGRQFSNSRSEMNVSTLELGDSALYLCASSPLPGNKETQYFGPGTRLLVL.

The rearrangement joins TRBV6-2 or TRBV6-3 to TRBJ2-7; 9 bases are a match to TRBD2. Germline V gives CDR1 MNHEY, CDR2 SVGEGT. This CDR3 has 16 amino acids. V shed 6 bases, J shed 7 bases, and the junction held 16 bases outside the gene matches. The CDR3 here is CASRASGGRESGEQYF. In nucleotides, the CDR3 is TGTGCCAGCAGAGCCTCTGGCGGGAGGGAAAGTGGAGAGCAGTACTTC.

As for this clonotype: At one end the junction does not follow the germline gene, possibly because of a read error. The CDR3 DNA reads TGCAGCGTACAGGGACTAGCGGGAGAAAGGGTTGGCACAGATACGCGGTATTTT. It codes for CSVQGLAGERVGTDTRYF. The chain joins TRBV29-1 to TRBJ2-3; TRBD2 matches at 14 bases. This CDR3 contains 18 residues. Germline loops: CDR1 SQVTM, CDR2 ANQGSEA.

The V call is TRBV27, the J call TRBJ2-3; TRBD2 aligns across 8 bases. The ends lost 5 bases at V and 10 bases at J; junction bases unmatched: 8. Germline-derived CDR1 and CDR2 are MNHEY and SMNVEV (reference sequence). The CDR3 covers 13 residues. CDR3 amino acids: CASSPGGGGPQYF. DNA of the CDR3: TGTGCCAGCAGTCCGGGAGGGGGGGGTCCGCAGTATTTT.

The chain is built from TRBV2 and TRBJ1-1; D not resolved. V lost 6 bases, J lost 3 bases, and 14 bases lay in between. The CDR3 spans 14 residues. From germline, CDR1 is SNHLY and CDR2 FYNNEI. Written as DNA, the CDR3 is TGTGCCAGCAGGCAACGGGTGGGATACACTGAAGCTTTCTTT. Translation: CASRQRVGYTEAFF.

V is TRBV3-1 and J is TRBJ2-5; D remains ambiguous. CDR1 and CDR2 from the germline V gene are LGHDT and YNNKEL (reference sequence). The V and J ends lost 6 bases and 2 bases respectively, with 7 bases between them. The length of the CDR3 is 12 residues. The CDR3 protein is CASRKVQETQYF. The CDR3 DNA follows: TGTGCCAGCAGGAAGGTACAAGAGACCCAGTACTTC.

The J gene is TRBJ1-4, the V gene TRBV7-2; TRBD1 matches 7 bases. The CDR3 loop spans 14 amino acids. V lost 5 bases to trimming and J lost 7 bases; unmatched junction nucleotides: 7. Per germline, CDR1 SGHTA and CDR2 FQGNSA. CDR3 amino acids: CASSPTGVGEKLFF. The CDR3, as DNA: TGTGCCAGCAGCCCCACAGGGGTTGGTGAAAAACTGTTTTTT.

The J gene is TRBJ2-3, the V gene TRBV24-1, with unresolved D. The CDR3 contains 14 residues. Deletions cut 3 bases from V and 5 bases from J, with 11 bases between. Germline CDR1 and CDR2: KGHDR and SFDVKD. The CDR3 reads CATSDPIAGDTQYF. In DNA, the CDR3 is TGTGCCACCAGTGATCCGATAGCAGGAGATACGCAGTATTTT.

This clonotype was found a few times. V and J are TRBV12-3 or TRBV12-4 and TRBJ2-5; maybe TRBD2 (6 bases). The CDR3 sequence is 14 residues long. Trimming took off 2 bases at V and 2 bases at J, with 9 bases between the two ends. The CDR3 nucleotides read TGTGCCAGCAGTTTATGGGACTCTCAAGAGACCCAGTACTTC. Its protein product is CASSLWDSQETQYF.

This clonotype showed up just a few times. The chain recombines TRBV20-1 with TRBJ1-5; D not resolved. Trimming removed 7 bases at V and 6 bases at J, with 19 bases between. The CDR3 spans 14 residues. Germline V gives CDR1 DFQATT, CDR2 SNEGSKA (reference sequence). CDR3 sequence: CSVRRGDPGQPQHF. DNA for the CDR3: TGCAGTGTCAGACGGGGAGATCCGGGTCAGCCCCAGCATTTT.

V gene TRBV29-1 combines with J gene TRBJ1-1, with D hard to call. V gave up 5 bases and J gave up 0 bases, with 10 bases separating them. CDR3 length equals 13 residues. The germline V gene encodes CDR1 SQVTM and CDR2 ANQGSEA. This CDR3 is CSVSRQLNTEAFF. Written as DNA, the CDR3 is TGCAGCGTTTCCCGGCAGTTGAACACTGAAGCTTTCTTT.